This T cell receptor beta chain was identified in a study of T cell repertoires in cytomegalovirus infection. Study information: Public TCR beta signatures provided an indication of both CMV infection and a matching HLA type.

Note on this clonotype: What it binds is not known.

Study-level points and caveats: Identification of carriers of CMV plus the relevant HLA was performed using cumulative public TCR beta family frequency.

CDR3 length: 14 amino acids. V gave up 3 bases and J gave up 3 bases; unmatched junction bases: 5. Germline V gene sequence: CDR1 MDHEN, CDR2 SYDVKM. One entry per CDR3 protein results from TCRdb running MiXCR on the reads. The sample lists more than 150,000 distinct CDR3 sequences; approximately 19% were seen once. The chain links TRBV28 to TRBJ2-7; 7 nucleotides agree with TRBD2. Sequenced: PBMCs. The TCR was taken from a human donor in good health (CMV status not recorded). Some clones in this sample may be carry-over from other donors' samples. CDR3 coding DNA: TGTGCCAGCAGTTTGGGCGGGAGTGTCTACGAGCAGTACTTC. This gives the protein CASSLGGSVYEQYF.